This T cell receptor (beta chain) was documented in a study of blood T cell repertoires in COVID-19. This CDR3 is built from 15 residues. Self-reported history from a screening survey and questionnaire set each donor's cohort. Donors of Cohort 3 who recovered were those that had two negative PCRs, clearance, or symptom resolution. Per the study methods: Scientists estimated how many nucleated cells there were by amplifying reference gene primers. Method: immunoSEQ multiplex PCR; TCRdb's copy keeps in-frame clones and lacks some. D and trimming were read from the DNA, whereas the V and J calls and clone size are those reported in that table. The data show 300,000 to 450,000 clones, with approximately 90% seen just once and around 1.2% held by the top ten.

The rearrangement links TRBV21-1 to TRBJ1-5; TRBD1, the table's D call, was not compared with the DNA. TRBV21-1 is reported as a pseudogene. Material for sequencing was PBMCs or T cells enriched from blood (not recorded which). The source of this sequence is a woman under 30 who had recovered from COVID-19. The CDR3 sequence: CASSKVDRVDQPQHF. DNA of the CDR3: TGTGCCAGCAGCAAAGTGGACAGGGTTGATCAGCCCCAGCATTTT.